These T cell receptor beta chains were read from a single sample in a study of cytomegalovirus exposure and HLA in healthy donors. The data were produced by immunoSEQ multiplex PCR, yet TCRdb's version contains in-frame clones alone and is incomplete. There are 95,000 to 150,000 clones in the sample; roughly 90% occur only once, and roughly 2% lies in the top ten. The material sequenced was PBMCs. These receptors all stem from a woman aged 18-29 years in good health and CMV-seronegative. The CDR3 runs from the conserved cysteine through the conserved F or W. Each record gives: V gene, clone size, D gene, J gene, CDR3 DNA, CDR3 protein. D genes are given only for firm matches. Only part of the rows carry a size: once, few, many, or a class if the clone is expanded.

v_call: TRBV29-1; clone_size: -; d_call: -; j_call: TRBJ2-3; cdr3_nt: TGCAGCGGGCAGGGTGCAGATACGCAGTATTTT; cdr3_aa: CSGQGADTQYF
v_call: TRBV27; clone_size: -; d_call: TRBD1; j_call: TRBJ1-2; cdr3_nt: TGTGCCAGCAGGTCGACAGGGGACTATGGCTACACCTTC; cdr3_aa: CASRSTGDYGYTF
v_call: TRBV6-1; clone_size: -; d_call: TRBD1; j_call: TRBJ1-1; cdr3_nt: TGTGCCAGCAGTGAGCGACAGGGACTCACTGAAGCTTTCTTT; cdr3_aa: CASSERQGLTEAFF
v_call: TRBV19; clone_size: -; d_call: TRBD2; j_call: TRBJ2-1; cdr3_nt: TGTGCCAGTAGTGGTCTAGCGGGGATTCATGAGCAGTTCTTC; cdr3_aa: CASSGLAGIHEQFF
v_call: TRBV15; clone_size: -; d_call: -; j_call: TRBJ1-5; cdr3_nt: TGTGCCACCAGCAGAGATGGACAGATTGTACAGCCCCAGCATTTT; cdr3_aa: CATSRDGQIVQPQHF
v_call: TRBV9; clone_size: -; d_call: -; j_call: TRBJ2-1; cdr3_nt: TGTGCCAGCAGCGTACGGTCTAGCTCCTACAATGAGCAGTTCTTC; cdr3_aa: CASSVRSSSYNEQFF
v_call: TRBV29-1; clone_size: -; d_call: -; j_call: TRBJ2-7; cdr3_nt: TGCAGCGGCACTACAGGTAGGGACGAGCAGTACTTC; cdr3_aa: CSGTTGRDEQYF
v_call: TRBV4-1; clone_size: few; d_call: -; j_call: TRBJ1-2; cdr3_nt: TGCGCCAGCAGCCAAGAAGCGTCGTCAGGGGATGGCTACACCTTC; cdr3_aa: CASSQEASSGDGYTF
v_call: TRBV19; clone_size: -; d_call: -; j_call: TRBJ2-4; cdr3_nt: TGTGCCAGTAGTTTCAGGAGGGGGCGAGGGAACATTCAGTACTTC; cdr3_aa: CASSFRRGRGNIQYF
v_call: TRBV4-1; clone_size: -; d_call: TRBD2; j_call: TRBJ2-7; cdr3_nt: TGCGCCAGCAGCCAACTACTAGCGGGAGTTAGCTACGAGCAGTACTTC; cdr3_aa: CASSQLLAGVSYEQYF
v_call: TRBV4-1; clone_size: -; d_call: -; j_call: TRBJ1-1; cdr3_nt: TGCGCCAGCAGCCCTACAGGCGGAGAAGCTTTCTTT; cdr3_aa: CASSPTGGEAFF
v_call: TRBV6-6; clone_size: -; d_call: -; j_call: TRBJ1-5; cdr3_nt: TGTGCCAGCAGTTACTCCGCCATGCGTAGCAATCAGCCCCAGCATTTT; cdr3_aa: CASSYSAMRSNQPQHF
v_call: TRBV4-2; clone_size: -; d_call: -; j_call: TRBJ2-1; cdr3_nt: TGTGCCAGCAGCCAACTAGGGACAAGGACTGAGACTGAGCAGTTCTTC; cdr3_aa: CASSQLGTRTETEQFF
v_call: TRBV2; clone_size: -; d_call: TRBD2; j_call: TRBJ2-5; cdr3_nt: TGTGCCAGCAGCATCGGCGGGAGGGCCATCGGCCAAGAGACCCAGTACTTC; cdr3_aa: CASSIGGRAIGQETQYF
v_call: TRBV25-1; clone_size: -; d_call: -; j_call: TRBJ1-5; cdr3_nt: TGTGCCAGCAGTGAATCTGGCCGCTCCAATCAGCCCCAGCATTTT; cdr3_aa: CASSESGRSNQPQHF
v_call: TRBV7-8; clone_size: once; d_call: -; j_call: TRBJ2-3; cdr3_nt: TGTGCCAGCAGCTTAGCGAACCGGGCAGATACGCAGTATTTT; cdr3_aa: CASSLANRADTQYF
v_call: TRBV11-3; clone_size: -; d_call: TRBD2; j_call: TRBJ2-6; cdr3_nt: TGTGCCAGCAGCTTCTCAGCGGGAGTAAGGACTGGGGCCAACGTCCTGACTTTC; cdr3_aa: CASSFSAGVRTGANVLTF
v_call: TRBV5-4; clone_size: -; d_call: -; j_call: TRBJ1-2; cdr3_nt: TGTGCCAGCCACCGGGGGGGCGCGGACTATGGCTACACCTTC; cdr3_aa: CASHRGGADYGYTF
v_call: TRBV7-2; clone_size: -; d_call: TRBD2; j_call: TRBJ2-1; cdr3_nt: TGTGCCAGCAGCTTAAAAGCGGGACCCTACAATGAGCAGTTCTTC; cdr3_aa: CASSLKAGPYNEQFF
v_call: TRBV27; clone_size: -; d_call: -; j_call: TRBJ1-3; cdr3_nt: TGTGCCAGCAGTTTAGTGGGGGGCTCTGGAAACACCATATATTTT; cdr3_aa: CASSLVGGSGNTIYF
v_call: TRBV4-1; clone_size: once; d_call: TRBD2; j_call: TRBJ2-1; cdr3_nt: TGCGCCAGCAGCCAAGGACTAGCGGGAGAGAGGTACAATGAGCAGTTCTTC; cdr3_aa: CASSQGLAGERYNEQFF
v_call: TRBV14; clone_size: few; d_call: -; j_call: TRBJ1-1; cdr3_nt: TGTGCCAGCAGCCGCCTCAGGGGAACTGAAGCTTTCTTT; cdr3_aa: CASSRLRGTEAFF
v_call: TRBV11-2; clone_size: -; d_call: -; j_call: TRBJ2-5; cdr3_nt: TGTGCCAGCAGCTTAGTACAGGGCCAAGAGACCCAGTACTTC; cdr3_aa: CASSLVQGQETQYF
v_call: TRBV13; clone_size: -; d_call: -; j_call: TRBJ2-3; cdr3_nt: TGTGCCAGCAGCTTATATGATACGCAGTATTTT; cdr3_aa: CASSLYDTQYF
v_call: TRBV7-8; clone_size: -; d_call: TRBD1; j_call: TRBJ2-1; cdr3_nt: TGTGCCAGCAGCTTTGGGACAGGGACTGAGCAGTTCTTC; cdr3_aa: CASSFGTGTEQFF
v_call: TRBV4-1; clone_size: once; d_call: TRBD2; j_call: TRBJ2-5; cdr3_nt: TGCGCCAGCAGCCAATTACTAGCGGGAGGGCCCGGGGAGACCCAGTACTTC; cdr3_aa: CASSQLLAGGPGETQYF
v_call: TRBV6-4; clone_size: -; d_call: -; j_call: TRBJ1-1; cdr3_nt: TGTGCCAGCAGACGTACAGTGAACACTGAAGCTTTCTTT; cdr3_aa: CASRRTVNTEAFF
v_call: TRBV5-1; clone_size: -; d_call: TRBD2; j_call: TRBJ2-3; cdr3_nt: TGCGCCAGCAGCTCTCAAACTAGCGGATACACAGATACGCAGTATTTT; cdr3_aa: CASSSQTSGYTDTQYF
v_call: TRBV4-1; clone_size: -; d_call: -; j_call: TRBJ2-7; cdr3_nt: TGCGCCAGCAGCCAAAAAGACAACTACGAGCAGTACTTC; cdr3_aa: CASSQKDNYEQYF
v_call: TRBV11-3; clone_size: -; d_call: -; j_call: TRBJ2-2; cdr3_nt: TGTGCCACCCAGGTTTTGACCGGGGAGCTGTTTTTT; cdr3_aa: CATQVLTGELFF
v_call: TRBV27; clone_size: -; d_call: -; j_call: TRBJ2-7; cdr3_nt: TGTGCCAGCAGTAGGGGAGGGGGAGTTCTCTACGAGCAGTACTTC; cdr3_aa: CASSRGGGVLYEQYF
v_call: TRBV7-9; clone_size: once; d_call: -; j_call: TRBJ2-1; cdr3_nt: TGTGCCAGCAGCCCCATTTCTCCGAGAGGCTCCTACAATGAGCAGTTCTTC; cdr3_aa: CASSPISPRGSYNEQFF
v_call: TRBV6-5; clone_size: -; d_call: TRBD1; j_call: TRBJ2-7; cdr3_nt: TGTGCCAGCAGGCCCGACAGGGATCATGAGCAGTACTTC; cdr3_aa: CASRPDRDHEQYF
v_call: TRBV9; clone_size: -; d_call: -; j_call: TRBJ2-2; cdr3_nt: TGTGCCAGCAGCGTAGCGGGGACAAGAAACACCGGGGAGCTGTTTTTT; cdr3_aa: CASSVAGTRNTGELFF
v_call: TRBV5-4; clone_size: -; d_call: TRBD2; j_call: TRBJ2-3; cdr3_nt: TGTGCCAGCAGCCCGGGACTAATAGGCACAGATACGCAGTATTTT; cdr3_aa: CASSPGLIGTDTQYF
v_call: TRBV6-6; clone_size: -; d_call: -; j_call: TRBJ1-2; cdr3_nt: TGTGCCAGCAGTGTACAGGGTAGGGATGGCTACACCTTC; cdr3_aa: CASSVQGRDGYTF
v_call: TRBV14; clone_size: -; d_call: -; j_call: TRBJ2-7; cdr3_nt: TGTGCCAGCAGCCAACTCCCGACAAGACGGAACCGAGAGCAGTACTTC; cdr3_aa: CASSQLPTRRNREQYF
v_call: TRBV5-8; clone_size: -; d_call: -; j_call: TRBJ1-5; cdr3_nt: TGTGCCAGCAGCTTGGCCGCGGGAATTCAGCCCCAGCATTTT; cdr3_aa: CASSLAAGIQPQHF
v_call: TRBV7-2; clone_size: -; d_call: TRBD2; j_call: TRBJ2-3; cdr3_nt: TGTGCCAGCAGCCCCTTACTAGCGGGCACGCAGTATTTT; cdr3_aa: CASSPLLAGTQYF
v_call: TRBV6-5; clone_size: once; d_call: -; j_call: TRBJ2-3; cdr3_nt: TGTGCCAGCAGTTACTCGATGGATGGGGGAGCGGGTACGCAGTATTTT; cdr3_aa: CASSYSMDGGAGTQYF
v_call: TRBV5-4; clone_size: -; d_call: TRBD2; j_call: TRBJ2-2; cdr3_nt: TGTGCCAGCAGCCCGCCCGGGACTAGGGGATCCGGGGAGCTGTTTTTT; cdr3_aa: CASSPPGTRGSGELFF
v_call: TRBV7-2; clone_size: once; d_call: TRBD2; j_call: TRBJ2-1; cdr3_nt: TGTGCCAGCAGCTTAGTTAATCTAGCGGTAGGTGAGCAGTTCTTC; cdr3_aa: CASSLVNLAVGEQFF
v_call: TRBV15; clone_size: -; d_call: TRBD1; j_call: TRBJ1-2; cdr3_nt: TGTGCCACCAGCTCCACAGGGGGCAGCAACTATGGCTACACCTTC; cdr3_aa: CATSSTGGSNYGYTF
v_call: TRBV7-9; clone_size: -; d_call: TRBD1; j_call: TRBJ1-2; cdr3_nt: TGTGCCAGCATCCCCCTGTTAGGGGGCAAGGCTAACTATGGCTACACCTTC; cdr3_aa: CASIPLLGGKANYGYTF
v_call: TRBV19; clone_size: once; d_call: TRBD2; j_call: TRBJ2-7; cdr3_nt: TGTGCCAGTAGTCCCGGGACTAGCGGGAGCTCCTACGAGCAGTACTTC; cdr3_aa: CASSPGTSGSSYEQYF